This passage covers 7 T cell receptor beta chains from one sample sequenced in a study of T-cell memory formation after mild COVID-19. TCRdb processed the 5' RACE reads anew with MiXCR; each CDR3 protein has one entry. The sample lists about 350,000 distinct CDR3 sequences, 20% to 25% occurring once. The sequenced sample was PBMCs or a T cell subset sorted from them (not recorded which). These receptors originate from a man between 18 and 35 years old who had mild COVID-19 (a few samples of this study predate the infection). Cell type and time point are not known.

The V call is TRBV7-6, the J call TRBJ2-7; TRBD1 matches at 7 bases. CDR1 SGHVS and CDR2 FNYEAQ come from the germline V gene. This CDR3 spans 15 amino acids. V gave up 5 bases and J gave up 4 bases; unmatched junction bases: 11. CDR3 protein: CASSLGTAAIYEQYV. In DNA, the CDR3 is TGTGCCAGCAGCCTTGGGACAGCAGCGATATACGAGCAGTACGTC.

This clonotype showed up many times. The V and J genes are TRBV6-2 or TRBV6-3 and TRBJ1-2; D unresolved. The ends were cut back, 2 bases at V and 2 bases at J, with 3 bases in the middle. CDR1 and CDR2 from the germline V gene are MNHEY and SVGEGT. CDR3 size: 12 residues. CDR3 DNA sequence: TGTGCCAGCAGTTACGGGAACTATGGCTACACCTTC. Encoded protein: CASSYGNYGYTF.

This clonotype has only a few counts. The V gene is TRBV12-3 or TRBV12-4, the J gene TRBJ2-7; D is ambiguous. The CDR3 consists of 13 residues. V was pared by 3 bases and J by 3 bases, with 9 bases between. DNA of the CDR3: TGTGCCAGCAGTTTTTGGGCTAGCTACGAGCAGTACGTC. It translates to CASSFWASYEQYV.

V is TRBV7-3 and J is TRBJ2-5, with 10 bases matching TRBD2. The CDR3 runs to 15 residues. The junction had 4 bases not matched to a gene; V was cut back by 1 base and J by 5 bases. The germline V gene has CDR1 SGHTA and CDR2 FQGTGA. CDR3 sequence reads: CASSLKLAGVETQYF. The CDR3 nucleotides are TGTGCCAGCAGCTTAAAGCTAGCGGGGGTTGAGACCCAGTACTTC.

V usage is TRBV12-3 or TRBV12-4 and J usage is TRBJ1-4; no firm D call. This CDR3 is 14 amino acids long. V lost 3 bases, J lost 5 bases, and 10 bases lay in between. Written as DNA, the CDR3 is TGTGCCAGCAGTTTCGTAGGGCCCAATGAAAAACTGTTTTTT. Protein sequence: CASSFVGPNEKLFF.

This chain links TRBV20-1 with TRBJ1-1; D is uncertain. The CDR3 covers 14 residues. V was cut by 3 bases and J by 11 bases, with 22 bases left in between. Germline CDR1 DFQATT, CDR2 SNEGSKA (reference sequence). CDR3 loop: CSARAPWTRVDAFF. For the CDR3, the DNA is TGCAGTGCTAGGGCTCCCTGGACGCGGGTCGATGCTTTCTTT.

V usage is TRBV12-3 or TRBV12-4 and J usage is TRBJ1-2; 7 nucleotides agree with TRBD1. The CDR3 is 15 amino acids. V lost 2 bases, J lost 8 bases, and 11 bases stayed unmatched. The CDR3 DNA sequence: TGTGCCAGCAGTTTAAGCGACAGGGTAGCAGAGGGCTACACCTTC. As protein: CASSLSDRVAEGYTF.